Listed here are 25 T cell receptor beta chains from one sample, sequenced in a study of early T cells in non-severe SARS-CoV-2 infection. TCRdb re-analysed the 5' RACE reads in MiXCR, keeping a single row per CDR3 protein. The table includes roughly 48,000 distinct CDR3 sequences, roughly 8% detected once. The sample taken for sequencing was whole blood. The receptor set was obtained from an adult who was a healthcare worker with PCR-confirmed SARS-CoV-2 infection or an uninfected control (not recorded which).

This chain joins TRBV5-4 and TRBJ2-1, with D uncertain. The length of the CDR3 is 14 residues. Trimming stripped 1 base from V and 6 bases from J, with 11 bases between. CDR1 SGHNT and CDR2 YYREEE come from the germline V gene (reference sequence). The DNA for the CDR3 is TGTGCCAGCAGCTTGTGGGGTGGGTCCAATGAGCAGTTCTTC. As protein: CASSLWGGSNEQFF.

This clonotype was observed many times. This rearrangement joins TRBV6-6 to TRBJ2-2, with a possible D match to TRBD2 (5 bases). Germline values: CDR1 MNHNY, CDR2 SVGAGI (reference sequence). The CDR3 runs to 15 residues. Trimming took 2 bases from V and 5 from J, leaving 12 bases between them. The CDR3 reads CASSYDGRRTGELFF. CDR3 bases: TGTGCCAGCAGTTACGATGGACGGAGGACCGGGGAGCTGTTTTTT.

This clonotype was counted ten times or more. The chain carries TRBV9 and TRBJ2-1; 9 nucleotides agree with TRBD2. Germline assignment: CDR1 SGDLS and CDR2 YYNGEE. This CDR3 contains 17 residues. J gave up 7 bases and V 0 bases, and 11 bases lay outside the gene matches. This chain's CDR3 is CASSVDPLAGVKNEQFF. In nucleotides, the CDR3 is TGTGCCAGCAGCGTAGACCCATTAGCGGGGGTAAAAAATGAGCAGTTCTTC.

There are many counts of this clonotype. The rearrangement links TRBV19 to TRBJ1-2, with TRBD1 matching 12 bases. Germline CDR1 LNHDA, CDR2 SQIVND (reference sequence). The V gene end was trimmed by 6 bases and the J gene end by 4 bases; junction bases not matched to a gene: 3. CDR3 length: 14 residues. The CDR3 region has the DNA TGTGCCAGTAGCGGGACAGGGGGCACCTATGGCTACACCTTC. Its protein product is CASSGTGGTYGYTF.

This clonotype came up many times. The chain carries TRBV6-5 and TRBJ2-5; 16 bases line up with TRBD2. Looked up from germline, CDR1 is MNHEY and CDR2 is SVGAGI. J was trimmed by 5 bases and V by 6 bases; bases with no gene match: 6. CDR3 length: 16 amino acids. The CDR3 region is CASRKGTSGGAETQYF. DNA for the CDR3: TGTGCCAGCAGGAAAGGGACTAGCGGGGGGGCGGAGACCCAGTACTTC.

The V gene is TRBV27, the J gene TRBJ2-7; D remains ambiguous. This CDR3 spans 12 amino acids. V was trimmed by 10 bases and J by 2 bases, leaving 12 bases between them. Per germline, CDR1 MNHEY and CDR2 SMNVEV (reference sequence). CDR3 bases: TGTGCCACCCTGACTTCTACCTACGAGCAGTACTTC. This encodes CATLTSTYEQYF.

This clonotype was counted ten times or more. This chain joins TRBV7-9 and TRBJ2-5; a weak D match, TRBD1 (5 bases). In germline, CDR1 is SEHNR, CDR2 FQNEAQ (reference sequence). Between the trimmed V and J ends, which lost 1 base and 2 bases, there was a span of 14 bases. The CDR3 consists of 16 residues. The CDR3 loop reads CASSLDVTEEQETQYF. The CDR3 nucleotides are TGTGCCAGCAGCTTAGATGTGACAGAAGAACAAGAGACCCAGTACTTC.

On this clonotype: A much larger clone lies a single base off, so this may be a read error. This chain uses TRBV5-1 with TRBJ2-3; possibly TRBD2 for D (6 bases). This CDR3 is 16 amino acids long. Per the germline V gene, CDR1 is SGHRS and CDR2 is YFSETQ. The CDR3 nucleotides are TGCACCAGCAGCCCTCTGGGACTTTCTAGCACAGATACGCAGTATTTT. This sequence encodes CTSSPLGLSSTDTQYF. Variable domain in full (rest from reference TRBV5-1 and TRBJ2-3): KAGVTQTPRYLIKTRGQQVTLSCSPISGHRSVSWYQQTPGQGLQFLFEYFSETQRNKGNFPGRFSGRQFSNSRSEMNVSTLELGDSALYLCTSSPLGLSSTDTQYFGPGTRLTVL.

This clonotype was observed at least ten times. The CDR3, as DNA: TGTGCCACCAGTGCCTTCGCCGGGACGGTCACCGGGGAGCTGTTTTTT. Translation gives CATSAFAGTVTGELFF. The genes are TRBV24-1 and TRBJ2-2; either TRBD1 or TRBD2 may fit D (5 bases each). The CDR3 loop spans 16 amino acids. The V end lost 5 bases, the J end lost 4 bases, and 16 bases lay between the germline ends. Looked up from germline, CDR1 is KGHDR and CDR2 is SFDVKD.

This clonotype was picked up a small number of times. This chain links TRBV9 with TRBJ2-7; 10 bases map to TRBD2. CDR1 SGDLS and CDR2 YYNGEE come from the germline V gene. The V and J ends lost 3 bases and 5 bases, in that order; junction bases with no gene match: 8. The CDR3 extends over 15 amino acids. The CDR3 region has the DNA TGTGCCAGCAGCGCTACTAGCGGGGCAGCCCACGAGCAGTACTTC. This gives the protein CASSATSGAAHEQYF.

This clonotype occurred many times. The CDR3: CASSLVNTEAFF. The CDR3 bases are TGTGCCAGCAGCTTGGTCAACACTGAAGCTTTCTTT. This sequence joins TRBV5-5 and TRBJ1-1; D is undetermined. Trimming took 0 bases from V and 2 from J, leaving 2 bases between them. The CDR3 covers 12 residues. The V gene's germline CDR1 is SGHKS and CDR2 YYEKEE (reference sequence).

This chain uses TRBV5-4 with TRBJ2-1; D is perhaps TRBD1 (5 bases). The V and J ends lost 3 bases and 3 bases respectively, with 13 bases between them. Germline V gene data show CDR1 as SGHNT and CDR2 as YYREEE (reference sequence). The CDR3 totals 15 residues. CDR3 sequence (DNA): TGTGCCAGCAGCTCAGGGATCCAAAACTACAATGAGCAGTTCTTC. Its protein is CASSSGIQNYNEQFF.

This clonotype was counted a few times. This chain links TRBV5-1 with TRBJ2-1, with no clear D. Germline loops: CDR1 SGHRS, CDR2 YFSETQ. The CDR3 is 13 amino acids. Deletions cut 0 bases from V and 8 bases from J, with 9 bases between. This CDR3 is CASSLEVAYEQFF. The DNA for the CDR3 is TGCGCCAGCAGCTTGGAGGTAGCCTATGAGCAGTTCTTC.

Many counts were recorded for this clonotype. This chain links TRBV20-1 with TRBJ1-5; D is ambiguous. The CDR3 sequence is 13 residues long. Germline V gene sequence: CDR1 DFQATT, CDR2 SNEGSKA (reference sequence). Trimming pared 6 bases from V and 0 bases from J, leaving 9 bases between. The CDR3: CSAAVYSNQPQHF. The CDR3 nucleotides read TGCAGTGCCGCCGTGTATAGCAATCAGCCCCAGCATTTT.

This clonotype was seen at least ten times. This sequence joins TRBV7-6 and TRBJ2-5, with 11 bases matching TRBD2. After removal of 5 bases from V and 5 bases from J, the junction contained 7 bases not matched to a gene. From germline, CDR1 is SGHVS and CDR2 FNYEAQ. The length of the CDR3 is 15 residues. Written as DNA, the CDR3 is TGTGCCAGCAGCGCGCTAGCGGGAGGATGGGAGACCCAGTACTTC. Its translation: CASSALAGGWETQYF.

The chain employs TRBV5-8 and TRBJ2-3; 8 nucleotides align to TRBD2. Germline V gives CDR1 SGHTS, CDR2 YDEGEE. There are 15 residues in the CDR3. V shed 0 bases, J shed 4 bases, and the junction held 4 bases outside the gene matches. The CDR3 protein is CASSLGISGADTQYF. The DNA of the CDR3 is TGTGCCAGCAGCTTGGGGATTAGCGGGGCAGATACGCAGTATTTT. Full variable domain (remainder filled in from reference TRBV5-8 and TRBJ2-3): EAGVTQSPTHLIKTRGQQATLRCSPISGHTSVYWYQQALGLGLQFLLWYDEGEERNRGNFPPRFSGRQFPNYSSELNVNALELEDSALYLCASSLGISGADTQYFGPGTRLTVL.

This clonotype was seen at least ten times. The CDR3 DNA reads TGCAGCGTTGTTCTGGCCTCGGCTAATGAAAAACTGTTTTTT. Translation gives CSVVLASANEKLFF. The chain joins TRBV29-1 to TRBJ1-4; no clear D gene. The V and J ends lost 4 bases and 3 bases respectively, with 12 bases between them. The germline CDR1 and CDR2 sequences are SQVTM and ANQGSEA. The length of the CDR3 is 14 residues.

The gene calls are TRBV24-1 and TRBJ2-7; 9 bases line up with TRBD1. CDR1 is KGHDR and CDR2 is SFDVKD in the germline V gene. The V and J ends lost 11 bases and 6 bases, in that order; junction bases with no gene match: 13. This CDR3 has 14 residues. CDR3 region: CAIGPRDRAAEQYF. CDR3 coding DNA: TGTGCCATCGGCCCCCGGGACAGGGCAGCCGAGCAGTACTTC.

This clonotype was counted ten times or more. The CDR3 DNA follows: TGCAGTGCTAGAGCCCCCCCCTATGGCTACACCTTC. It translates to CSARAPPYGYTF. The V and J genes are TRBV20-1 and TRBJ1-2; no firm D call. V shed 1 base and J shed 4 bases, with 7 bases lying between them. Germline CDR1 DFQATT, CDR2 SNEGSKA (reference sequence). This CDR3 has 12 amino acids.

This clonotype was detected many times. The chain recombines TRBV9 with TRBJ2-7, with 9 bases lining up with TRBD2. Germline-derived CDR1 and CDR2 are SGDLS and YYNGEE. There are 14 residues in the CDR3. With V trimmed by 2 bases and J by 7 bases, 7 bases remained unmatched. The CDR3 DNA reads TGTGCCAGCAGCGTCGGCGGGGGGGCAGAGGAGCAGTACTTC. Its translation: CASSVGGGAEEQYF.

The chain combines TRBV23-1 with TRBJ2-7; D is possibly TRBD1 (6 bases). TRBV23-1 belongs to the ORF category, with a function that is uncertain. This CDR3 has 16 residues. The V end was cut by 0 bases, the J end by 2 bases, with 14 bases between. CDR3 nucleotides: TGCGCCAGCAGTCAATCGAAGGGGGACACAACCTACGAGCAGTACTTC. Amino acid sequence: CASSQSKGDTTYEQYF.

In nucleotides, the CDR3 is TGCGCCAGCAGCCAAGCGGGACAGTTCAATCAGCCCCAGCATTTT. Translating it yields CASSQAGQFNQPQHF. The V call is TRBV4-1, the J call TRBJ1-5, with 7 bases matching TRBD1. Germline V lookup: CDR1 MGHRA, CDR2 YSYEKL. With 1 base clipped from V and 3 bases from J, the junction kept 3 bases outside the gene matches. The CDR3 totals 15 residues.

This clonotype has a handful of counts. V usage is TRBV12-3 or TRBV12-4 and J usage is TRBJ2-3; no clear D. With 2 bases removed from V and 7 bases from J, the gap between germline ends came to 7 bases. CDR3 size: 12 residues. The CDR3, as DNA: TGTGCCAGCAGTTTAACAGCAAATACGCAGTATTTT. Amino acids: CASSLTANTQYF.

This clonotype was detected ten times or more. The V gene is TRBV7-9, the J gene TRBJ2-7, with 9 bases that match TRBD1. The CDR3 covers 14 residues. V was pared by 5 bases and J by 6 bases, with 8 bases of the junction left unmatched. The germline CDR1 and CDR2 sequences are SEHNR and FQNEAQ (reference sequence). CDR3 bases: TGTGCCAGCAGCCGTCCGGGACAGGGTGTCGAGCAGTACTTC. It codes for CASSRPGQGVEQYF.

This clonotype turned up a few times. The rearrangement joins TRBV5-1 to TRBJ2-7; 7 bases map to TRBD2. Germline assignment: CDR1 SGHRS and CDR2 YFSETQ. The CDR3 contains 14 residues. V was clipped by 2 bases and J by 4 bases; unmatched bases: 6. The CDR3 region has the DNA TGCGCCAGCAGCTTTGGCCTAGCGGAATACGAGCAGTACTTC. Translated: CASSFGLAEYEQYF.